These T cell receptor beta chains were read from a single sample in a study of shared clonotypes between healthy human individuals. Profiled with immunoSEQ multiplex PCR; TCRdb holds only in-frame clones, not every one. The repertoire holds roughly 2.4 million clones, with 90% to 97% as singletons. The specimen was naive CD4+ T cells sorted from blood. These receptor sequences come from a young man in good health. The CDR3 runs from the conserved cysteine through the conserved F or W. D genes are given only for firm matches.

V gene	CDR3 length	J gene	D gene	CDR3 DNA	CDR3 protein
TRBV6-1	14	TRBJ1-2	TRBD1	TGTGCCAGCAGTGAGAAAGACAGGGGGAACGGCTACACCTTC	CASSEKDRGNGYTF
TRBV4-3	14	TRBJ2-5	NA	TGCGCCAGCAGCCAAGTACAGGGGGGGGAGACCCAGTACTTC	CASSQVQGGETQYF
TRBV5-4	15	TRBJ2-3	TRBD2	TGTGCCAGCAGCCTACTAGCGGGGGGCACAGATACGCAGTATTTT	CASSLLAGGTDTQYF
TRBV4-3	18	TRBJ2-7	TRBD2	TGCGCCAGCAGCCAAGATCTAGCGGGACACGCGAGCTCCTACGAGCAGTACTTC	CASSQDLAGHASSYEQYF
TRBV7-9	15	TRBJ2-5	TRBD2	TGTGCCAGCAGCAGCCACGGGGGGGCGGTTAAGACCCAGTACTTC	CASSSHGGAVKTQYF
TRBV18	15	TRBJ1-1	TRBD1	TGTGCCAGCTCACCCTCGGGACAGGGGAACACTGAAGCTTTCTTT	CASSPSGQGNTEAFF
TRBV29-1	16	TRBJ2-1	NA	TGCAGCGTTGACGGTGAGGGGCTACCTTGGAGCAATGAGCAGTTCTTC	CSVDGEGLPWSNEQFF
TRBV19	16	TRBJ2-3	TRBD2	TGTGCCAGTACCCAAAGACTAGCGGGAGTCGCAGATACGCAGTATTTT	CASTQRLAGVADTQYF
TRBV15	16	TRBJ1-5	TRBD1	TGTGCCACCAGCAGAGATGCAGGGGGCGGCGGTCAGCCCCAGCATTTT	CATSRDAGGGGQPQHF
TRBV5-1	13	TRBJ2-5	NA	TGCGCCAGCAGCTTAAGTGCCGGGGGGACCCAGTACTTC	CASSLSAGGTQYF
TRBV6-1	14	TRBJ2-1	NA	TGTGCCAGCAGCTATGACAGCCCAGACAATGAGCAGTTCTTC	CASSYDSPDNEQFF
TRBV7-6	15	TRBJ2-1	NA	TGTGCCAGCAGCTCGGGCCGGCAGGCCTACAATGAGCAGTTCTTC	CASSSGRQAYNEQFF
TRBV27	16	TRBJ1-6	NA	TGTGCCAGCAGTTCCCCGCGGGGTACTTATAATTCACCCCTCCACTTT	CASSSPRGTYNSPLHF
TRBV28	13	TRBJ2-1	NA	TGTGCCACAAGGACTTCCTCCTACAATGAGCAGTTCTTC	CATRTSSYNEQFF
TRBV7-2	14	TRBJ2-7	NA	TGTGCCAGCAGCTTAGATCGTGCTTCCTACGAGCAGTACTTC	CASSLDRASYEQYF
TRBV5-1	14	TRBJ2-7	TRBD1	TGCGCCAGCAGCCCGACAGGGGGCAGTTACGAGCAGTACTTC	CASSPTGGSYEQYF